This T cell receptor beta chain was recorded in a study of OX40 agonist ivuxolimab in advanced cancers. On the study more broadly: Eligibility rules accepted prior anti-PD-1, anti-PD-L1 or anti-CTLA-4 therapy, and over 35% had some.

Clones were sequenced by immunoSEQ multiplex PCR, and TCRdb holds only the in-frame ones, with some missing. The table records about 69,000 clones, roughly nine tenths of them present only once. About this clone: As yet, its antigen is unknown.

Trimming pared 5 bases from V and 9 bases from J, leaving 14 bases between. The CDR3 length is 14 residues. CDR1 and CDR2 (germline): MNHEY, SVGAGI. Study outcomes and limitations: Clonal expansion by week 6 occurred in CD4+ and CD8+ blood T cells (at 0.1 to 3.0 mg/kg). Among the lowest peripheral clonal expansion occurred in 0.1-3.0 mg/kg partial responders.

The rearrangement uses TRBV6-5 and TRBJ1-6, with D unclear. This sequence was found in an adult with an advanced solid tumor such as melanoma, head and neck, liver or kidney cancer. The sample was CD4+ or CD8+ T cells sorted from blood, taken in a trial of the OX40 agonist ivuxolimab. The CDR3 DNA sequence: TGTGCCAGCAGTCAAACAGTGTCACCTTCACCCCTCCACTTT. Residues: CASSQTVSPSPLHF.